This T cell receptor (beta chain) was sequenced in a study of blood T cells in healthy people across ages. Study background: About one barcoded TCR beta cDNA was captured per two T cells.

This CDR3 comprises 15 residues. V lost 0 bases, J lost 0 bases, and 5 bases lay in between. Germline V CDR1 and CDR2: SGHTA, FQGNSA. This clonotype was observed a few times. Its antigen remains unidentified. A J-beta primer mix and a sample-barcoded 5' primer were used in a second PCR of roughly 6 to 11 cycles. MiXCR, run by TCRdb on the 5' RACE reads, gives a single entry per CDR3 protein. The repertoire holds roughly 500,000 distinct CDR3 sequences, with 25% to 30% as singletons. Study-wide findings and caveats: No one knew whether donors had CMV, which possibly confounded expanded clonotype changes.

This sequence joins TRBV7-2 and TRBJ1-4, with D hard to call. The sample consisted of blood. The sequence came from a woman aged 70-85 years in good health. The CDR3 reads CASSLAETTNEKLFF. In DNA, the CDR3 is TGTGCCAGCAGCTTAGCGGAAACAACTAATGAAAAACTGTTTTTT. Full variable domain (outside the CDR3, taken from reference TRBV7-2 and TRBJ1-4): GAGVSQSPSNKVTEKGKDVELRCDPISGHTALYWYRQSLGQGLEFLIYFQGNSAPDKSGLPSDRFSAERTGGSVSTLTIQRTQQEDSAVYLCASSLAETTNEKLFFGSGTQLSVL.